This entry lists 5 T cell receptor beta chains sequenced from one sample in a study of T cells after yellow fever vaccination. TCRdb processed the 5' RACE reads anew with MiXCR; each CDR3 protein has one entry. The sample yields 620,000 or so distinct CDR3 sequences, roughly a sixth seen once. The source material was PBMCs, sampled roughly 5 days after the first yellow fever vaccination. All receptors derive from a man between 18 and 35 years old who received the YFV17D yellow fever vaccine.

This clonotype was observed many times. The rearrangement links TRBV20-1 to TRBJ2-1, with D possibly TRBD1 on 5 matching bases. Germline V CDR1 and CDR2: DFQATT, SNEGSKA (reference sequence). CDR3 length equals 12 residues. V was pared by 1 base and J by 14 bases, with 15 bases between. CDR3 in amino acids: CSARGGQGSEFF. CDR3 nucleotide sequence: TGCAGTGCTAGAGGTGGGCAGGGTAGTGAGTTCTTC.

The table lists this clonotype with a few counts. J is TRBJ2-3 and V is TRBV24-1, with TRBD1 as a possible D gene (5 bases). Trimming cost V 1 base and J 4 bases, with 11 bases left between them. The CDR3 covers 15 residues. CDR1 is KGHDR and CDR2 is SFDVKD in the germline V gene. The CDR3 region has the DNA TGTGCCACCAGTGATTTTGACAGATCCGCAGATACGCAGTATTTT. This codes for CATSDFDRSADTQYF.

This chain uses TRBV12-3 or TRBV12-4 with TRBJ2-3; 7 nucleotides align to TRBD1. This CDR3 is 14 amino acids long. The V and J ends lost 7 bases and 5 bases, in that order; junction bases with no gene match: 9. The CDR3 is CASIDREQGDTQYF. The CDR3 DNA follows: TGTGCCAGCATCGACAGGGAGCAGGGAGATACGCAGTATTTT.

This clonotype was counted between two and nine times. The CDR3 loop reads CASSYSRGRTNEKLFF. The CDR3 DNA reads TGTGCCAGCAGTTACTCGAGAGGCCGCACTAATGAAAAACTGTTTTTT. V is TRBV6-5 and J is TRBJ1-4; D is undetermined. The V end lost 0 bases, the J end lost 2 bases, and 10 bases lay between the germline ends. The CDR3 length is 16 residues. Germline CDR1 is MNHEY and CDR2 is SVGAGI.

This clonotype was recorded only once. This chain links TRBV6-5 with TRBJ1-3, with TRBD1 matching 8 bases. Germline CDR1 and CDR2: MNHEY and SVGAGI. CDR3 length: 15 amino acids. V gave up 2 bases and J gave up 7 bases; unmatched junction bases: 7. The CDR3 sequence: CASSYPTGGGNTIYF. CDR3 DNA sequence: TGTGCCAGCAGTTACCCAACAGGGGGTGGGAACACCATATATTTT.